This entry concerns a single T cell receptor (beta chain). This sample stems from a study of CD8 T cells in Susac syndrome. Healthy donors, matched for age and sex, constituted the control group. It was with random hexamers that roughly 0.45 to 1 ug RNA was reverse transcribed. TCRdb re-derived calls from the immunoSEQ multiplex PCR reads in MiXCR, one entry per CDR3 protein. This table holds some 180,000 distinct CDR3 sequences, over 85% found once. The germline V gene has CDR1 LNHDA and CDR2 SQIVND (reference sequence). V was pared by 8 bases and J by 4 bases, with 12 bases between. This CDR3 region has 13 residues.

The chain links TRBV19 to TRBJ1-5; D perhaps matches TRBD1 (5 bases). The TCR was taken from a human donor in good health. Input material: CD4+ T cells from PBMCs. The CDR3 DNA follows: TGTGCCAGTGGGGACGGAAGAAATCAGCCCCAGCATTTT. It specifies CASGDGRNQPQHF.